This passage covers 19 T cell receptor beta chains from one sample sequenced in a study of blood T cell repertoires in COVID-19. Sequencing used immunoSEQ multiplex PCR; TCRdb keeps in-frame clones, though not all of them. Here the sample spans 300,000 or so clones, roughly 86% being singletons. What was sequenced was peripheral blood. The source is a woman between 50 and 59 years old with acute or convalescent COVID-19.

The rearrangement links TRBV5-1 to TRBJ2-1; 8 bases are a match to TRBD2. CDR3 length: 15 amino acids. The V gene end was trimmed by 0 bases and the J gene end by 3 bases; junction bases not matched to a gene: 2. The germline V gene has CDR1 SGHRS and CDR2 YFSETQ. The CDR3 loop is CASSLVTSGYNEQFF. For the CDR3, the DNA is TGCGCCAGCAGCTTGGTCACTAGCGGCTACAATGAGCAGTTCTTC.

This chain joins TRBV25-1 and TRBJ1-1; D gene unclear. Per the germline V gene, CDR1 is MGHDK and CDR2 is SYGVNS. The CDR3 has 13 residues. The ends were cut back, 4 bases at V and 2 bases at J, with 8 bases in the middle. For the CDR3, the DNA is TGTGCCAGCAGTGGGGGAGGCAACACTGAAGCTTTCTTT. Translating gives CASSGGGNTEAFF.

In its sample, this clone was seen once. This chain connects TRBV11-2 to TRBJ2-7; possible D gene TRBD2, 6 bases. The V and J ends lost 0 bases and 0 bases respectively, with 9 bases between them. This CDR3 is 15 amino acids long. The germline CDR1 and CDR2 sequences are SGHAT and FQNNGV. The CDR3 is CASSLEASDSYEQYF. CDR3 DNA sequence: TGTGCCAGCAGCTTAGAGGCTAGCGACTCCTACGAGCAGTACTTC.

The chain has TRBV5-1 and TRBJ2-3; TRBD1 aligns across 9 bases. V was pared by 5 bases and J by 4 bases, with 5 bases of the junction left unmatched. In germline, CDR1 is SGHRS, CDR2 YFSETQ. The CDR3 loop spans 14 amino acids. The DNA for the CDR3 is TGCGCCAGCAGTCTACAGGGGGCGGCAGATACGCAGTATTTT. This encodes CASSLQGAADTQYF.

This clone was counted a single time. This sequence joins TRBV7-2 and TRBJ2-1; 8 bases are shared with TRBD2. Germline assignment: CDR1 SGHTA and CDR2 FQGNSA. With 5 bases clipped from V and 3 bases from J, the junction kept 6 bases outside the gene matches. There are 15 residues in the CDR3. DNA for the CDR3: TGTGCCAGCAGCCCGACTAGCGCCAGCTACAATGAGCAGTTCTTC. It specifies CASSPTSASYNEQFF.

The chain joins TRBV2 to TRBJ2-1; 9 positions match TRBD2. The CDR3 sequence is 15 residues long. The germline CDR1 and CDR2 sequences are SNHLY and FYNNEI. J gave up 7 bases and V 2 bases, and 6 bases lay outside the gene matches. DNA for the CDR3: TGTGCCAGCAGTGAATCGCGGGAGGGTAAAAATGAGCAGTTCTTC. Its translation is CASSESREGKNEQFF.

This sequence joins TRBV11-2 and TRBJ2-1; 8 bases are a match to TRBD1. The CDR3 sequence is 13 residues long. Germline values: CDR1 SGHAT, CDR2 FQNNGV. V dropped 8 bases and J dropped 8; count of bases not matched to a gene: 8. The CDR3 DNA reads TGTGCCAGCGGCGGGCAGGGGGCCCATGAGCAGTTCTTC. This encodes CASGGQGAHEQFF.

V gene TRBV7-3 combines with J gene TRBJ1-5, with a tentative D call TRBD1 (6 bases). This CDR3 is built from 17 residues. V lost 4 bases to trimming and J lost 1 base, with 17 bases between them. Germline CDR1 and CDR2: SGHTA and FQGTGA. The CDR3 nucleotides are TGTGCCAGCAGCTCTCTACAGGGAAGCCGCAGCAATCAGCCCCAGCATTTT. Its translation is CASSSLQGSRSNQPQHF.

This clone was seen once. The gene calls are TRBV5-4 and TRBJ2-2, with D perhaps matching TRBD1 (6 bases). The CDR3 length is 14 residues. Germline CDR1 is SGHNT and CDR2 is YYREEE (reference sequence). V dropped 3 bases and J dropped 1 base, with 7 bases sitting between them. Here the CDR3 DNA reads TGTGCCAGCAGCTCGGGACAGAACACCGGGGAGCTGTTTTTT. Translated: CASSSGQNTGELFF.

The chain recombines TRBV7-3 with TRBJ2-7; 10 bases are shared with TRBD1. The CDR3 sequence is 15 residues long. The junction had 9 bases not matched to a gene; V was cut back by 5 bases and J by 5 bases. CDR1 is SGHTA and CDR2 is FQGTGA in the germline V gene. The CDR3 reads CASSPGTGARNEQYF. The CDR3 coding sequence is TGTGCCAGCAGCCCTGGGACAGGGGCTAGAAACGAGCAGTACTTC.

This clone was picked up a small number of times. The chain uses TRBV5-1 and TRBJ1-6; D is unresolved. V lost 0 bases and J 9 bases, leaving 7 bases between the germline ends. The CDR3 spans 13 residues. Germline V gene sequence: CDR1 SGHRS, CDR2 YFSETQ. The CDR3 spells CASSLAGFSPLHF. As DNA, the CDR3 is TGCGCCAGCAGCTTGGCCGGTTTTTCACCCCTCCACTTT.

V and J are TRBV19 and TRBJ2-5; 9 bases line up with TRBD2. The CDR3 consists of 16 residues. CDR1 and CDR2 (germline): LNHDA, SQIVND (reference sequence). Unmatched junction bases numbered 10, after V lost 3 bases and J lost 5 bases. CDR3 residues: CASSISEGTSWETQYF. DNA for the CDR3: TGTGCCAGTAGTATTAGTGAGGGGACTAGCTGGGAGACCCAGTACTTC.

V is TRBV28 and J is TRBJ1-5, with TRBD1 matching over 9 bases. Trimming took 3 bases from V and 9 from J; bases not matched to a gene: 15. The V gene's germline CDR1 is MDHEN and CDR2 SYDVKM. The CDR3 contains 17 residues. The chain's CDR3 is CASSFRVGQGRGWPQHF. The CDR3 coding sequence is TGTGCCAGCAGTTTTAGGGTGGGACAGGGCCGAGGGTGGCCCCAGCATTTT.

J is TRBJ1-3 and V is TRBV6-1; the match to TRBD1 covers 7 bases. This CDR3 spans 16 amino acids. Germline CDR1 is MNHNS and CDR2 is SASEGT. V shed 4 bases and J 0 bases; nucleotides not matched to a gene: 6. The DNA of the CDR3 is TGTGCCAGCAGTGCGGGACAGACCGACTCTGGAAACACCATATATTTT. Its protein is CASSAGQTDSGNTIYF.

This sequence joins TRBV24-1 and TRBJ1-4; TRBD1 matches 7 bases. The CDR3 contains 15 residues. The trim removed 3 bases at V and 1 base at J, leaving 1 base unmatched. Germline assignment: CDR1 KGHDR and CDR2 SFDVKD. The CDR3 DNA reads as TGTGCCACCAGTGATCACAGGGGAACTAATGAAAAACTGTTTTTT. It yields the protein CATSDHRGTNEKLFF.

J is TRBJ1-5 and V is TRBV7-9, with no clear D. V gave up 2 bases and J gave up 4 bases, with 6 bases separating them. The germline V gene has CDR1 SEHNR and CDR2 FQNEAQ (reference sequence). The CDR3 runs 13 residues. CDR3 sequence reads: CASSLQRNQPQHF. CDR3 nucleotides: TGTGCCAGCAGCTTACAGAGGAATCAGCCCCAGCATTTT. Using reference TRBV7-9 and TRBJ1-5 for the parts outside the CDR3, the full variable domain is DTGVSQNPRHKITKRGQNVTFRCDPISEHNRLYWYRQTLGQGPEFLTYFQNEAQLEKSRLLSDRFSAERPKGSFSTLEIQRTEQGDSAMYLCASSLQRNQPQHFGDGTRLSIL.

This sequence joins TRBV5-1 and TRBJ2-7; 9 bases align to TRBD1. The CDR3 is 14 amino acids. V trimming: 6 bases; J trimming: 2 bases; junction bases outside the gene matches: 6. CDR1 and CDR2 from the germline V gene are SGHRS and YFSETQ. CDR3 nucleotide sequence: TGCGCCAGCAAATTCCGGGACAGGGCCTACGAGCAGTACTTC. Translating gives CASKFRDRAYEQYF.

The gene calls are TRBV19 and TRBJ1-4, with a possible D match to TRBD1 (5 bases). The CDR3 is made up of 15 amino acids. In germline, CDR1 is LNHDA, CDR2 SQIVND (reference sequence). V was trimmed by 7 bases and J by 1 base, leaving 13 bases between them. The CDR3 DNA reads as TGTGCCAGTAACCCCTCTACAGGAACTAATGAAAAACTGTTTTTT. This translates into CASNPSTGTNEKLFF.

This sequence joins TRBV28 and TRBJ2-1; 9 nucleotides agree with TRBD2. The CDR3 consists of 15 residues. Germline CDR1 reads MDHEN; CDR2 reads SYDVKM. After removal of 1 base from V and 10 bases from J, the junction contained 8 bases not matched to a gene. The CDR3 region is CASSLSREGPREQFF. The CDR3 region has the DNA TGTGCCAGCAGTTTATCGCGGGAGGGCCCGCGGGAGCAGTTCTTC.